The clone carrying this T cell receptor beta chain turned up a few times. Its specificity is not known. This entry belongs to a study of CD8+ T cells in alopecia areata. Whole-study context: Tofacitinib administration to treated patients was oral, at 5 to 10 mg twice daily. Study-wide findings and caveats: Higher clonality and more expanded CD8+ clones appeared in lesional than normal scalp.

Regarding treatment: oral pan-JAK inhibitor, 5-10 mg twice daily. CD4+ and CD8+ T cells were sorted from PBMCs stained for CD3, CD4 and CD8. Sequencing relied on a cDNA template that was reverse transcribed from extracted RNA. Profiled with immunoSEQ multiplex PCR; TCRdb holds only in-frame clones, not every one. Seen here are about 270,000 clones, about three fifths observed once, and the top ten hold 0.9% to 0.95%. This sequence was found in a human donor with alopecia areata. The sequenced sample was CD4+ T cells sorted from blood, obtained at week 52, from a patient treated with tofacitinib.

This CDR3 is CSANRDRNTEAFF. DNA of the CDR3: TGCAGCGCGAACCGGGACAGAAACACTGAAGCTTTCTTT. V is TRBV29-1 and J is TRBJ1-1; 7 positions match TRBD1. The V gene's germline CDR1 is SQVTM and CDR2 ANQGSEA. Trimming removed 7 bases from V and 2 bases from J; junction bases left unmatched: 7. The CDR3 is 13 amino acids.